The following is a TCR beta chain sequence with its context. Its antigen is as yet unknown. The germline gene is not matched at one end of the junction; a read error may be the cause. This specimen comes from a study of shared clonotypes between healthy human individuals. The method was immunoSEQ multiplex PCR; TCRdb's version includes in-frame clones alone and lacks a portion of them. This sample has approximately 700,000 clones, with 73% found just once. This CDR3 has 13 residues. In germline, CDR1 is MGHRA, CDR2 YSYEKL. Points from the study as a whole: Around 4.7% was the fraction of naive CD4 clonotypes found shared across a few donors.

Sequencing input: memory CD4+ T cells sorted from blood. This sample's subset: CD45RA-negative fraction. The TCR originated in a woman aged 25 to 39 in good health. The gene calls are TRBV4-1 and TRBJ2-7; no reliable D call. CDR3 sequence (DNA): TGCGCCAGCAGTCAAGGAGTAGCCTACGAGCAGTACTTC. Translation: CASSQGVAYEQYF.